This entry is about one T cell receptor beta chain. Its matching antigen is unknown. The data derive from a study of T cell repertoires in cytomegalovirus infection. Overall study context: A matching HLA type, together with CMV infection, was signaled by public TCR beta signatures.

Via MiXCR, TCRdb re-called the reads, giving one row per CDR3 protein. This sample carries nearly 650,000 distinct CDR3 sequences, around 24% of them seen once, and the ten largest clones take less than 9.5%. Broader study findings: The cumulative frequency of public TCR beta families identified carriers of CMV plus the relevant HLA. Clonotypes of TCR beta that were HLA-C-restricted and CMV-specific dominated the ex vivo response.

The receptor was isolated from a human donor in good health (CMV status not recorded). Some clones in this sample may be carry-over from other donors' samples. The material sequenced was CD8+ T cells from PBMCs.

For the CDR3, the DNA is TGTGCCAGCAGTTGGGGGTTTCAAGATTCACCCCTCCACTTT. It codes for CASSWGFQDSPLHF. The J gene is TRBJ1-6, the V gene TRBV28, with D perhaps TRBD1 (5 bases). The V end lost 4 bases, the J end lost 8 bases, and 12 bases lay between the germline ends. Per germline, CDR1 MDHEN and CDR2 SYDVKM. CDR3 size: 14 residues.